Below, 3 T cell receptor beta chains from the same sample are listed, as sequenced in a study of cytomegalovirus exposure and HLA in healthy donors. Vbeta (60) and Jbeta (13) primers were used in the PCR. Data came from immunoSEQ multiplex PCR; TCRdb stores just in-frame clones and leaves some out. The table lists about 110,000 clones, about 80% of them singletons, with roughly 8% in the top ten. Specimen: PBMCs. The receptors were gathered from a woman between 45 and 60 years old in good health and CMV-seropositive.

This clone was seen more than once but under ten times. The chain has TRBV29-1 and TRBJ1-5; 7 nucleotides line up with TRBD1. The germline gives CDR1 SQVTM, CDR2 ANQGSEA. V trimming: 5 bases; J trimming: 3 bases; junction bases outside the gene matches: 4. The CDR3 runs 13 residues. CDR3: CSVQTGFNQPQHF. CDR3 coding DNA: TGCAGCGTTCAGACAGGGTTCAATCAGCCCCAGCATTTT. Based on the CDR3 plus reference TRBV29-1 and TRBJ1-5, the full variable domain is SAVISQKPSRDICQRGTSLTIQCQVDSQVTMMFWYRQQPGQSLTLIATANQGSEATYESGFVIDKFPISRPNLTFSTLTVSNMSPEDSSIYLCSVQTGFNQPQHFGDGTRLSIL.

This chain links TRBV18 with TRBJ2-2, with D perhaps matching TRBD2 (5 bases). Germline assignment: CDR1 KGHSH and CDR2 LQKENI. This CDR3 contains 13 residues. V gave up 1 base and J gave up 7 bases, with 7 bases separating them. In DNA form, the CDR3 reads TGTGCCAGCTCACCACAGAGGGACGGGGAGCTGTTTTTT. It yields the protein CASSPQRDGELFF.

The table lists this clone with a count of one. The gene calls are TRBV2 and TRBJ1-6, with 7 positions matching TRBD1. The CDR3 is 14 residues long. Germline-derived CDR1 and CDR2 are SNHLY and FYNNEI. With V trimmed by 7 bases and J by 7 bases, 7 bases remained unmatched. CDR3 region: CASTRDRSNSPLHF. CDR3 nucleotides: TGTGCCAGCACCAGGGACAGATCCAATTCACCCCTCCACTTT.